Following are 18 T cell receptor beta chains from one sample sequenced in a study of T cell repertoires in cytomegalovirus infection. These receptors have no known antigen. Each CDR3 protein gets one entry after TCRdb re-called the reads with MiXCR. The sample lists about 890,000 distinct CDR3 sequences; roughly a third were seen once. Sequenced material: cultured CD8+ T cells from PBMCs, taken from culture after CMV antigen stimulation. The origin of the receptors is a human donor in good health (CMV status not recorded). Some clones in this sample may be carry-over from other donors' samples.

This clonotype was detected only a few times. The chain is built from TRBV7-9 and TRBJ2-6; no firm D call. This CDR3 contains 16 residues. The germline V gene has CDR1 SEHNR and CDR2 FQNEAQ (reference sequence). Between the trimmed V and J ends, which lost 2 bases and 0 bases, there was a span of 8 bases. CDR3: CASSLLADSGANVLTF. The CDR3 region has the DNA TGTGCCAGCAGCTTACTTGCGGACTCTGGGGCCAACGTCCTGACTTTC.

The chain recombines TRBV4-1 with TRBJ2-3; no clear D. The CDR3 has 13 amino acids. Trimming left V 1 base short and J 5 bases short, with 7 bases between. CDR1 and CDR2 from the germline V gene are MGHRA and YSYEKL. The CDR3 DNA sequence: TGCGCCAGCAGCCAAGTACCAGTAGATACGCAGTATTTT. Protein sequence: CASSQVPVDTQYF.

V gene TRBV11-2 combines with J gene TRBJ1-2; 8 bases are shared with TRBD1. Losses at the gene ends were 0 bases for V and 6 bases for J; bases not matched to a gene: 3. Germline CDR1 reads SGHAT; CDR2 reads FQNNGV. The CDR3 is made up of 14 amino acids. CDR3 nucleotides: TGTGCCAGCAGCTTAGATCGCAGGGGGCATGGCTACACCTTC. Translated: CASSLDRRGHGYTF.

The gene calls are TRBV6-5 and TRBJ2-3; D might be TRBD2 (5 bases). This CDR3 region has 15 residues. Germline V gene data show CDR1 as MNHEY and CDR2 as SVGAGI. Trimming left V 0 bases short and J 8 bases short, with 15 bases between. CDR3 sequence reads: CASSYSGGPGGTQYF. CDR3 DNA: TGTGCCAGCAGTTACTCAGGTGGCCCTGGAGGTACGCAGTATTTT.

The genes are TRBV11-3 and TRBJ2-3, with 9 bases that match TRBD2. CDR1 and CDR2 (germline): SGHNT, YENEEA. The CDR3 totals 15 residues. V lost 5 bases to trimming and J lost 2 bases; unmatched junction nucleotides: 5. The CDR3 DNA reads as TGTGCCAGCAGCGCCGCGGGGGGGCACACAGATACGCAGTATTTT. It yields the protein CASSAAGGHTDTQYF.

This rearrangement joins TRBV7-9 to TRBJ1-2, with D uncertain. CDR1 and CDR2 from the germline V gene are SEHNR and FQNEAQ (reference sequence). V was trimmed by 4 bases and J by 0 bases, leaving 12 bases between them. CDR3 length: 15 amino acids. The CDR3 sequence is CASSSPGPANYGYTF. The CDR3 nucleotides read TGTGCCAGCAGCTCCCCCGGGCCTGCTAACTATGGCTACACCTTC.

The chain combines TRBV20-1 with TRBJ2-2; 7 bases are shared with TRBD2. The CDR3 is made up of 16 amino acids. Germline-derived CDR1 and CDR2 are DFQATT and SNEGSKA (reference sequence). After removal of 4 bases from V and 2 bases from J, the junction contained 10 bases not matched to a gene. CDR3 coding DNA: TGCAGTGCTATCCCCCCCGGGACTACCAACACCGGGGAGCTGTTTTTT. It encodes CSAIPPGTTNTGELFF.

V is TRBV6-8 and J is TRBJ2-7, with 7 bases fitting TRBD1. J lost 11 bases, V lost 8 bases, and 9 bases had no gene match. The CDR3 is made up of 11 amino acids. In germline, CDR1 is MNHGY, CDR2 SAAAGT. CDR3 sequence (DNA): TGTGCCAGCGGGACAGCTTCGTTTGAGTACGTC. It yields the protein CASGTASFEYV.

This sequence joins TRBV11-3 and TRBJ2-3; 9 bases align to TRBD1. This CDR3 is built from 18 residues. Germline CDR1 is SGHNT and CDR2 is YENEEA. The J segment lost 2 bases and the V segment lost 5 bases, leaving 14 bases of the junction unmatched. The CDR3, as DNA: TGTGCCAGCAGCCACCTTGGCGGGGGACAGGGATACACAGATACGCAGTATTTT. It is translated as CASSHLGGGQGYTDTQYF. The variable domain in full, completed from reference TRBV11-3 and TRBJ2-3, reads EAGVVQSPRYKIIEKKQPVAFWCNPISGHNTLYWYLQNLGQGPELLIRYENEEAVDDSQLPKDRFSAERLKGVDSTLKIQPAELGDSAVYLCASSHLGGGQGYTDTQYFGPGTRLTVL.

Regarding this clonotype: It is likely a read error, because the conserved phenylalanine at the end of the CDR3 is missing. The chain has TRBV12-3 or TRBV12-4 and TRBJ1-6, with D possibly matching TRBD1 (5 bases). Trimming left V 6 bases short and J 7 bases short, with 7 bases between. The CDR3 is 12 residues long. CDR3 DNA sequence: TGTGCCAGCAGAGCAGGGAATTCACCCCTCCACCTT. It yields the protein CASRAGNSPLHL.

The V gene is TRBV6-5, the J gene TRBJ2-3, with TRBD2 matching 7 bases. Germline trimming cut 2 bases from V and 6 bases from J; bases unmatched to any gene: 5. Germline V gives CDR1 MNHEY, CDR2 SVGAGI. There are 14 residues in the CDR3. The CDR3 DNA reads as TGTGCCAGCAGTTACCGACCAGCGGGGGATACGCAGTATTTT. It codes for CASSYRPAGDTQYF.

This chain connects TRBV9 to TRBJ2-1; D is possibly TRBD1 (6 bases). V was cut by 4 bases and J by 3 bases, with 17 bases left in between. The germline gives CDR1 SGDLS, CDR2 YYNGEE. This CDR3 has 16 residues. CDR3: CASSQGHPGFYNEQFF. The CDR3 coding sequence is TGTGCCAGCAGCCAGGGACACCCTGGCTTCTACAATGAGCAGTTCTTC.

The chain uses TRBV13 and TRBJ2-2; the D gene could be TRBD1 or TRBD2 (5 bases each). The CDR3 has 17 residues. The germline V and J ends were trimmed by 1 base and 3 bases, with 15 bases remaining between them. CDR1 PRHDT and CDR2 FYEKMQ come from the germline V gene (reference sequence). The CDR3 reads CASSLAWDGTDTGELFF. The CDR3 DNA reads TGTGCCAGCAGCTTAGCTTGGGACGGGACGGACACCGGGGAGCTGTTTTTT.

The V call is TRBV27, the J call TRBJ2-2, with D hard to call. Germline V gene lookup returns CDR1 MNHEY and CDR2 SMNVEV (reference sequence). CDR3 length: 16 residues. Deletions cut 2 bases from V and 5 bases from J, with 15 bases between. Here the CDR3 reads CASSLRADVGTGELFF. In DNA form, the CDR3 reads TGTGCCAGCAGTTTAAGGGCGGATGTGGGTACCGGGGAGCTGTTTTTT.

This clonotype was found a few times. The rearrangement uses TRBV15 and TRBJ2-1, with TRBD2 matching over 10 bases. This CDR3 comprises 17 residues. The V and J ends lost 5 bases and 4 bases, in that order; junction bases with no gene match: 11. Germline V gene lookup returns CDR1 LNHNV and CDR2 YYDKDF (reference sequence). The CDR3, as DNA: TGTGCCACCAGCGCCTCCTATACTAGCGGGGTTTACAATGAGCAGTTCTTC. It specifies CATSASYTSGVYNEQFF.

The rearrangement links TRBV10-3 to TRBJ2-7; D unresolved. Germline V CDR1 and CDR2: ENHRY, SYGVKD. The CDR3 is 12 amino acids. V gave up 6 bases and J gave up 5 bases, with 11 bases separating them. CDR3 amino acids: CAIRLERDEQYF. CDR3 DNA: TGTGCCATCAGATTAGAAAGGGACGAGCAGTACTTC.

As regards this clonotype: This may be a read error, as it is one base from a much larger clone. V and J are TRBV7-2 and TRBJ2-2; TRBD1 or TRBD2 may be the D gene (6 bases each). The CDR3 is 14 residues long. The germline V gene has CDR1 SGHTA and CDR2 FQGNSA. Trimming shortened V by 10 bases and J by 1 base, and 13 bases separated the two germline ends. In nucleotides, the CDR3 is TGTGCCAACAGACGGGGGCAGAACACCGGGGAGCTGTTTTTT. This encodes CANRRGQNTGELFF. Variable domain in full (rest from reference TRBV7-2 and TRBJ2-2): GAGVSQSPSNKVTEKGKDVELRCDPISGHTALYWYRQSLGQGLEFLIYFQGNSAPDKSGLPSDRFSAERTGGSVSTLTIQRTQQEDSAVYLCANRRGQNTGELFFGEGSRLTVL.

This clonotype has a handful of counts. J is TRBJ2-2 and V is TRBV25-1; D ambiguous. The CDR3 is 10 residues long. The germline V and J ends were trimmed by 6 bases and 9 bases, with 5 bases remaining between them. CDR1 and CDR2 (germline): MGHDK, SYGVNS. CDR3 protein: CASRDRELFF. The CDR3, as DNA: TGTGCCAGCAGGGACCGGGAGCTGTTTTTT.